Sequencing of this TCR beta chain was carried out in a study of cytomegalovirus exposure and HLA in healthy donors. In the PCR, 60 Vbeta and 13 Jbeta primers were used. Sequenced by immunoSEQ multiplex PCR; TCRdb stores in-frame clones only, minus some. The data contain more than 70,000 clones, 76% of them singletons. Points from the study as a whole: Apart from CMV serostatus, no immune exposure information was available. The investigators catalogued 150 or so TCR beta chains as cytomegalovirus-associated.

The CDR3 spans 15 residues. V shed 4 bases and J shed 8 bases, with 18 bases lying between them. Germline V gene data show CDR1 as SGHRS and CDR2 as YFSETQ. Concerning this clone itself: Its antigen is as yet unknown.

Sequenced sample: PBMCs. The chain recombines TRBV5-1 with TRBJ1-4; a weak D match, TRBD1 (5 bases). This sequence originates from a man aged 35-49 years in good health and CMV-seronegative. CDR3 sequence (DNA): TGCGCCAGCAGCCTAATGAGGGGCCGGGGGGAAAAACTGTTTTTT. Amino acid sequence: CASSLMRGRGEKLFF.